This T cell receptor (beta chain) was found in a study of beta chain features in type 1 diabetes. Notes on the study in general: Shorter TCRB CDR3s, moderately but significantly so, were found in Type 1 diabetes patients in all four CD4+ subsets. The naive, central memory and Treg TCRB repertoires showed an apparent similarity that was greater among patients than among healthy donors. There were fewer insertions and more deletions at the VDJ junctions of type 1 diabetes patients.

The authors reverse transcribed all of the isolated RNA, so sequencing captured expressed TCRB transcripts. Produced via immunoSEQ multiplex PCR; TCRdb's table is partial and in-frame only. The table shows 280,000 or so clones, with around 16% occurring only once. This clone was detected a few times. Its antigen is unknown. Cells sorted by CD45RO/CCR7/CD25/CD127/CD95/CD27 comprised CD4+ naive, central memory, regulatory and stem cell-like memory cells. The material sequenced was naive CD4+ T cells from blood. This TCR was sampled from a man aged 18-30 years with type 1 diabetes.

CDR3 bases: TGCGCCAGCAGGGCCGGGACAGGGAACACTGAAGCTTTCTTT. Protein: CASRAGTGNTEAFF. This chain links TRBV5-1 with TRBJ1-1; 8 bases fit TRBD1. CDR1 and CDR2 (germline): SGHRS, YFSETQ. Trimming cost V 5 bases and J 1 base; bases outside gene matches: 4. The CDR3 consists of 14 residues.